This T cell receptor beta chain was sequenced in a study of patients and donors after allogeneic stem cell transplantation. Many counts were recorded for this clonotype. CDR3 length: 16 amino acids. Trimming took off 4 bases at V and 4 bases at J, with 19 bases between the two ends. MiXCR was run by TCRdb on the RT-PCR reads, yielding one entry per CDR3 protein. The sample contains tens of thousands of distinct CDR3 sequences, roughly 4.9% of which appear only once. The chain is built from TRBV12-3 or TRBV12-4 and TRBJ1-2; TRBD1 is a possible D gene (5 bases). The sequenced sample was blood, either unsorted or a sorted T cell fraction (not recorded which). This TCR derives from a human donor who was either an allogeneic HSCT recipient or a stem cell or donor lymphocyte infusion donor (not recorded which). It is not recorded whose cells these are; they may come from a transplant donor. The CDR3 loop reads CASSYSNRPVGYGYTF. Here the CDR3 DNA reads TGTGCCAGCAGTTACAGTAACAGGCCGGTAGGCTATGGCTACACCTTC.